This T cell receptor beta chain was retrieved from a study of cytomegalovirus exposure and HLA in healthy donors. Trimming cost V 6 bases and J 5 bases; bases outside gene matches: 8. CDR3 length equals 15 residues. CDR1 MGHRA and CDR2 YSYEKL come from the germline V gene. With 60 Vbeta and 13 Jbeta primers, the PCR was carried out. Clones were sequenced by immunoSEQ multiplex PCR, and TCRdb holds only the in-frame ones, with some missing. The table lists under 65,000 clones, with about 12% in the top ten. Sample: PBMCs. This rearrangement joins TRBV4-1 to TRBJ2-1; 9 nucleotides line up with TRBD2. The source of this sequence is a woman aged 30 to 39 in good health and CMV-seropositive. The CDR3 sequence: CASSRIAGENNEQFF. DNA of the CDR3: TGCGCCAGCAGTCGGATAGCGGGAGAGAACAATGAGCAGTTCTTC.